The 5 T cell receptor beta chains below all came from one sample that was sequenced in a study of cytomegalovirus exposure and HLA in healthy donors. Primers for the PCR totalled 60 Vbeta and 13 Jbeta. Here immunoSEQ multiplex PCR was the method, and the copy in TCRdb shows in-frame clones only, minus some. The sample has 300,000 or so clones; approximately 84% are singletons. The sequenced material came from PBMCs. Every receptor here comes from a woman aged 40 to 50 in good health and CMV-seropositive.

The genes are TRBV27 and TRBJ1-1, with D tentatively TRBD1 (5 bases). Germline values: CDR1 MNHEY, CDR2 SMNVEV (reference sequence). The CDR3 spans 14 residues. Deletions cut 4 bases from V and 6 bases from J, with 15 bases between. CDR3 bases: TGTGCCAGCAGTTGGGGTATTGGGGCGGCTGAAGCTTTCTTT. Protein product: CASSWGIGAAEAFF.

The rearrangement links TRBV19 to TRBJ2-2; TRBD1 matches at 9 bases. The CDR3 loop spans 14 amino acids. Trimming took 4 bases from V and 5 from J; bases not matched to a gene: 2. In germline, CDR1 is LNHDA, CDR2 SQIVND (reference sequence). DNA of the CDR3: TGTGCCAGTAGTAGACAGGGGGGAACCGGGGAGCTGTTTTTT. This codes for CASSRQGGTGELFF.

For the CDR3, the DNA is TGTGCCAGCAGCCACGCGTACAGGACCTACGAGCAGTACTTC. Translating gives CASSHAYRTYEQYF. J is TRBJ2-7 and V is TRBV14, with D possibly matching TRBD1 (5 bases). Trimming took off 3 bases at V and 2 bases at J, with 11 bases between the two ends. This CDR3 is built from 14 residues. Germline lookup yields CDR1 SGHDN and CDR2 FVKESK.

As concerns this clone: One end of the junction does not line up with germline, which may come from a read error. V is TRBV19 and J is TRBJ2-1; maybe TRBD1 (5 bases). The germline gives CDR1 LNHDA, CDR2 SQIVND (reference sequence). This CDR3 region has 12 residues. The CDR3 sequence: CASRIDSGEQFF. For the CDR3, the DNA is TGTGCCAGTAGGATAGACAGTGGTGAGCAGTTCTTC.

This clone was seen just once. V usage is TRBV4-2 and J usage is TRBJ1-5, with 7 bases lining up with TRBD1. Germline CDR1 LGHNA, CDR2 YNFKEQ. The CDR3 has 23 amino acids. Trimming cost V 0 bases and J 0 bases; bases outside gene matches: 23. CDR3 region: CASSQDDSGTDPFLDDSNQPQHF. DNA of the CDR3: TGTGCCAGCAGCCAAGATGATAGTGGGACAGACCCATTTTTAGATGATAGCAATCAGCCCCAGCATTTT.